This T cell receptor (beta chain) stems from a study of low-dose radiotherapy and immunotherapy resistance in tumors. There are many counts of this clonotype. The CDR3 is 17 residues long. Trimming took 5 bases from V and 5 from J; bases not matched to a gene: 11. CDR1 is MNHEY, CDR2 SMNVEV, per germline (reference sequence). TRAV- and TRBV-specific primers primed first-strand cDNA, covering alpha and beta chains. Both a constant-region primer and a V-primer adapter served to amplify TCRs across around 20 PCR cycles. Via MiXCR, TCRdb re-called the reads, giving one row per CDR3 protein. Of some 88,000 distinct CDR3 sequences listed, roughly 9% are singletons. The time point was: before trial treatment.

The source material was PBMCs, sampled before treatment. The receptor comes from a male donor with prostate cancer. The chain links TRBV27 to TRBJ2-5, with 13 bases aligning to TRBD2. DNA for the CDR3: TGTGCCAGCAGTCAGGGACTAGCGGGATTGGGTTTGGAGACCCAGTACTTC. Amino acid sequence: CASSQGLAGLGLETQYF.